These T cell receptor beta chains were read from a single sample in a study of regulatory T cells in long-lasting Graves disease. TCRdb called the multiplex PCR reads again in MiXCR, with one record for every CDR3 protein. Of roughly 500,000 distinct CDR3 sequences listed, around 13% are singletons. This sample was shared with a second study, whose subject was T cells in Graves' hyperthyroidism and ophthalmopathy.

The specimen comprised peripheral blood mononuclear cells (PBMCs), sampled at new diagnosis, from a patient treated with antithyroid drugs. The receptors originated from a woman aged 45 to 65 with Graves disease. Both conserved end residues are part of each CDR3. A D gene is named only where the DNA matches it firmly. For some rows the clone size is stated as once, few or many, or as a class when expanded; others skip it.

v_gene: TRBV28
j_gene: TRBJ2-2
d_gene: -
abundance: -
CDR3aa: CASTVGNTGELFF
CDR3nt: TGTGCCAGCACAGTCGGCAACACCGGGGAGCTGTTTTTT

v_gene: TRBV30
j_gene: TRBJ1-5
d_gene: -
abundance: many
CDR3aa: CAWSPRQISNQPQHF
CDR3nt: TGTGCCTGGAGCCCCCGACAGATTAGCAATCAGCCCCAGCATTTT

v_gene: TRBV27
j_gene: TRBJ2-7
d_gene: TRBD2
abundance: -
CDR3aa: CASSTSGTRVHEQYF
CDR3nt: TGTGCCAGCAGTACCTCCGGGACTAGAGTCCACGAGCAGTACTTC

v_gene: TRBV7-6
j_gene: TRBJ2-1
d_gene: -
abundance: many
CDR3aa: CASSLIAEKTYNEQFF
CDR3nt: TGTGCCAGCAGCTTAATAGCGGAGAAAACCTACAATGAGCAGTTCTTC

v_gene: TRBV6-2/TRBV6-3
j_gene: TRBJ2-1
d_gene: TRBD2
abundance: many
CDR3aa: CASSYSEAGGGNEQFF
CDR3nt: TGTGCCAGCAGTTACTCGGAAGCGGGAGGAGGAAATGAGCAGTTCTTC

v_gene: TRBV6-2/TRBV6-3
j_gene: TRBJ2-3
d_gene: -
abundance: few
CDR3aa: CASSELDTQYF
CDR3nt: TGTGCCAGCAGTGAATTGGATACGCAGTATTTT

v_gene: TRBV24-1
j_gene: TRBJ1-2
d_gene: -
abundance: many
CDR3aa: CATSDLGGNYGYTF
CDR3nt: TGTGCCACCAGTGATTTAGGGGGGAACTATGGCTACACCTTC

v_gene: TRBV5-1
j_gene: TRBJ2-7
d_gene: -
abundance: -
CDR3aa: CASSLGYDTYEQYF
CDR3nt: TGCGCCAGCAGCTTGGGGTACGACACCTACGAGCAGTACTTC

v_gene: TRBV19
j_gene: TRBJ2-2
d_gene: -
abundance: many
CDR3aa: CASSIEGESVTGELFF
CDR3nt: TGTGCCAGTAGTATTGAGGGAGAGTCAGTTACCGGGGAGCTGTTTTTT

v_gene: TRBV6-9
j_gene: TRBJ2-3
d_gene: TRBD2
abundance: many
CDR3aa: CASSYPSTGLAGVGTDTQYF
CDR3nt: TGTGCCAGCAGTTACCCATCAACGGGACTAGCGGGAGTAGGCACAGATACGCAGTATTTT

v_gene: TRBV5-5
j_gene: TRBJ2-7
d_gene: -
abundance: few
CDR3aa: CASTHRQALTSYEQYF
CDR3nt: TGTGCCAGCACCCACAGACAGGCCTTGACCTCCTACGAGCAGTACTTC

v_gene: TRBV30
j_gene: TRBJ2-2
d_gene: TRBD2
abundance: -
CDR3aa: CASRDYNNKNTRELFF
CDR3nt: TGTGCCTCAAGGGACTATAACAATAAGAACACCAGGGAGCTGTTTTTT

v_gene: TRBV7-8
j_gene: TRBJ2-3
d_gene: TRBD2
abundance: few
CDR3aa: CASSFKTGTSYSTDTQYF
CDR3nt: TGTGCCAGCAGTTTCAAAACAGGGACTAGCTATAGCACAGATACGCAGTATTTT

v_gene: TRBV5-1
j_gene: TRBJ1-6
d_gene: -
abundance: -
CDR3aa: CASSLGGEGSPLHF
CDR3nt: TGCGCCAGCAGCTTGGGCGGGGAAGGTTCACCCCTCCACTTT

v_gene: TRBV30
j_gene: TRBJ2-7
d_gene: -
abundance: few
CDR3aa: CAWSGGALREQYF
CDR3nt: TGTGCCTGGAGTGGGGGGGCCCTACGGGAGCAGTACTTC

v_gene: TRBV2
j_gene: TRBJ2-3
d_gene: TRBD2
abundance: many
CDR3aa: CASSGTSGPTDTQYF
CDR3nt: TGTGCCAGCAGCGGGACTAGCGGACCCACAGATACGCAGTATTTT

v_gene: TRBV5-4
j_gene: TRBJ2-2
d_gene: TRBD2
abundance: -
CDR3aa: CASSPGLARKRTGELFF
CDR3nt: TGTGCCAGCAGCCCGGGACTAGCGCGTAAAAGGACCGGGGAGCTGTTTTTT

v_gene: TRBV19
j_gene: TRBJ2-3
d_gene: TRBD1
abundance: few
CDR3aa: CASSPSDRVADTQYF
CDR3nt: TGTGCCAGTAGTCCTTCGGACAGGGTAGCAGATACGCAGTATTTT

v_gene: TRBV27
j_gene: TRBJ2-2
d_gene: -
abundance: -
CDR3aa: CASSQAASIGTGELFF
CDR3nt: TGTGCCAGCAGTCAGGCAGCATCGATCGGCACCGGGGAGCTGTTTTTT

v_gene: TRBV27
j_gene: TRBJ1-4
d_gene: TRBD1
abundance: -
CDR3aa: CASSIRDRGEKLFF
CDR3nt: TGTGCCAGCAGTATAAGGGACAGGGGTGAAAAACTGTTTTTT

v_gene: TRBV5-1
j_gene: TRBJ2-1
d_gene: TRBD2
abundance: many
CDR3aa: CASSLVGTSGNEQFF
CDR3nt: TGCGCCAGCAGCTTGGTTGGGACTAGCGGAAATGAGCAGTTCTTC

v_gene: TRBV6-2/TRBV6-3
j_gene: TRBJ2-1
d_gene: TRBD2
abundance: -
CDR3aa: CASSYSGTSWRMGNEQFF
CDR3nt: TGTGCCAGCAGTTACTCGGGGACTAGCTGGAGGATGGGGAATGAGCAGTTCTTC

v_gene: TRBV18
j_gene: TRBJ2-2
d_gene: -
abundance: -
CDR3aa: CASSSAGSESTGELFF
CDR3nt: TGTGCCAGCTCATCCGCAGGGTCCGAAAGCACCGGGGAGCTGTTTTTT

v_gene: TRBV5-4
j_gene: TRBJ2-5
d_gene: -
abundance: many
CDR3aa: CASSSDSYQETQYF
CDR3nt: TGTGCCAGCAGCTCAGACAGTTACCAAGAGACCCAGTACTTC

v_gene: TRBV6-9
j_gene: TRBJ2-3
d_gene: TRBD1
abundance: many
CDR3aa: CASSYSLGQGSDTQYF
CDR3nt: TGTGCCAGCAGTTACTCTCTGGGACAGGGTTCAGATACGCAGTATTTT

v_gene: TRBV5-1
j_gene: TRBJ1-6
d_gene: TRBD1
abundance: -
CDR3aa: CASSPETGNGSPLHF
CDR3nt: TGCGCCAGCAGCCCCGAGACAGGGAATGGCTCACCCCTCCACTTT

v_gene: TRBV28
j_gene: TRBJ1-1
d_gene: -
abundance: many
CDR3aa: CASSLWLRGEYTEAFF
CDR3nt: TGTGCCAGCAGTTTATGGCTTCGAGGGGAGTACACTGAAGCTTTCTTT

v_gene: TRBV4-1
j_gene: TRBJ2-1
d_gene: TRBD1
abundance: few
CDR3aa: CASSQGQGNEQFF
CDR3nt: TGTGCCAGCAGTCAGGGACAGGGGAATGAGCAGTTCTTC

v_gene: TRBV6-1
j_gene: TRBJ2-6
d_gene: TRBD1
abundance: -
CDR3aa: CASRGPPRQGSVLSGANVLTF
CDR3nt: TGTGCCAGCAGGGGGCCACCGAGACAGGGATCGGTCCTATCTGGGGCCAACGTCCTGACTTTC

v_gene: TRBV9
j_gene: TRBJ2-7
d_gene: TRBD2
abundance: -
CDR3aa: CASSEGLFYEQYF
CDR3nt: TGTGCCAGCAGCGAGGGACTATTTTACGAGCAGTACTTC

v_gene: TRBV5-1
j_gene: TRBJ2-1
d_gene: -
abundance: many
CDR3aa: CASRVAGYHNEQFF
CDR3nt: TGCGCCAGCAGAGTTGCGGGCTACCACAATGAGCAGTTCTTC

v_gene: TRBV29-1
j_gene: TRBJ1-4
d_gene: -
abundance: few
CDR3aa: CSVGTPTEKLFF
CDR3nt: TGCAGCGTTGGCACACCTACCGAAAAACTGTTTTTT

v_gene: TRBV5-1
j_gene: TRBJ2-7
d_gene: -
abundance: many
CDR3aa: CASSLAHRDEQYF
CDR3nt: TGCGCCAGCAGCTTAGCCCACAGGGACGAGCAGTACTTC

v_gene: TRBV6-1
j_gene: TRBJ2-7
d_gene: TRBD1
abundance: many
CDR3aa: CASSADREILYEQYF
CDR3nt: TGTGCCAGCAGCGCGGACAGGGAGATACTCTACGAGCAGTACTTC

v_gene: TRBV6-2/TRBV6-3
j_gene: TRBJ1-1
d_gene: TRBD1
abundance: many
CDR3aa: CASRSGTGDPEAFF
CDR3nt: TGTGCCAGCAGATCCGGGACAGGGGACCCTGAAGCTTTCTTT

v_gene: TRBV5-4
j_gene: TRBJ1-4
d_gene: -
abundance: many
CDR3aa: CASSLVGEKLFF
CDR3nt: TGTGCCAGCAGTTTAGTCGGGGAAAAACTGTTTTTT

v_gene: TRBV5-1
j_gene: TRBJ1-5
d_gene: -
abundance: many
CDR3aa: CASSFGGDQPQHF
CDR3nt: TGTGCCAGCAGCTTTGGGGGGGATCAGCCCCAGCATTTT

v_gene: TRBV20-1
j_gene: TRBJ1-5
d_gene: TRBD1
abundance: many
CDR3aa: CSAPTGDGNQPQHF
CDR3nt: TGCAGTGCTCCTACAGGGGATGGTAATCAGCCCCAGCATTTT

v_gene: TRBV7-3
j_gene: TRBJ2-7
d_gene: TRBD2
abundance: -
CDR3aa: CASSLMSSGRVSSYEQYF
CDR3nt: TGTGCCAGCAGCTTAATGTCCAGCGGGAGGGTGAGCTCCTACGAGCAGTACTTC

v_gene: TRBV19
j_gene: TRBJ2-1
d_gene: TRBD2
abundance: -
CDR3aa: CASSIRDPGLAGANEQFF
CDR3nt: TGTGCCAGTAGTATAAGGGACCCGGGACTAGCGGGAGCCAATGAGCAGTTCTTC